Below, 29 T cell receptor beta chains from the same sample are listed, as sequenced in a study of blood T cell repertoires in COVID-19. The protocol was immunoSEQ multiplex PCR, while the TCRdb copy is restricted to in-frame clones and leaves out a portion. The table has about 290,000 clones, approximately 86% seen once; the top ten hold about 4%. The sequencing input was peripheral blood. The receptors were sampled from a woman aged 50 to 60 with active or convalescent COVID-19.

This chain uses TRBV7-2 with TRBJ2-7; 9 bases agree with TRBD1. CDR1 SGHTA and CDR2 FQGNSA come from the germline V gene. The CDR3 is 14 amino acids. The J segment lost 4 bases and the V segment lost 3 bases, leaving 4 bases of the junction unmatched. CDR3 coding DNA: TGTGCCAGCAGCTTCCGGGACAGGGCTTACGAGCAGTACTTC. Residues: CASSFRDRAYEQYF.

The V and J genes are TRBV5-6 and TRBJ2-1, with 14 bases identical to TRBD2. Trimming cost V 5 bases and J 7 bases; bases outside gene matches: 5. The CDR3 has 15 amino acids. CDR1 is SGHDT, CDR2 YYEEEE, per germline. The CDR3 region is CASSSGTSGRNEQFF. CDR3 coding DNA: TGTGCCAGCAGTTCCGGGACTAGCGGGAGAAATGAGCAGTTCTTC.

This clone was observed a few times. V gene TRBV30 combines with J gene TRBJ1-2; TRBD1 aligns across 8 bases. Germline assignment: CDR1 GTSNPN and CDR2 SVGIG (reference sequence). The CDR3 spans 14 residues. The junction had 9 bases not matched to a gene; V was cut back by 2 bases and J by 7 bases. CDR3 nucleotide sequence: TGTGCCTGGAGTCTCTACAGGGGGGGCCTTGGCTACACCTTC. Its translation is CAWSLYRGGLGYTF.

The sample holds many counts of this clone. The chain links TRBV4-2 to TRBJ1-1; D uncertain. Germline values: CDR1 LGHNA, CDR2 YNFKEQ. This CDR3 region has 18 residues. V was pared by 0 bases and J by 1 base, with 18 bases between. The CDR3 coding sequence is TGTGCCAGCAGCCAAGATGTTTCAGCCAGGTCCTCGAACACTGAAGCTTTCTTT. This gives the protein CASSQDVSARSSNTEAFF.

About this clone itself: One end of the junction varies from germline; a read error may be responsible. The chain joins TRBV6-1 to TRBJ1-2; the D is unclear. The CDR3 covers 13 residues. Germline lookup yields CDR1 MNHNS and CDR2 SASEGT. CDR3 DNA sequence: TGTGCCAGCAGTGAAGCGCTCCCCAGGCTATACCCCTTC. Encoded protein: CASSEALPRLYPF.

J is TRBJ1-5 and V is TRBV28; 7 bases are a match to TRBD1. CDR1 is MDHEN and CDR2 is SYDVKM in the germline V gene. CDR3 size: 15 residues. The V gene end was trimmed by 6 bases and the J gene end by 0 bases; junction bases not matched to a gene: 5. CDR3 nucleotide sequence: TGTGCCAGCAGCTCGGGACAGATTAGCAATCAGCCCCAGCATTTT. Protein product: CASSSGQISNQPQHF.

V and J are TRBV6-5 and TRBJ2-7; TRBD2 aligns across 7 bases. With V trimmed by 6 bases and J by 3 bases, 8 bases remained unmatched. The CDR3 has 14 residues. CDR1 MNHEY and CDR2 SVGAGI come from the germline V gene. As DNA, the CDR3 is TGTGCCAGCAGGCCTAGCGGAAGTTTCTACGAGCAGTACTTC. Encoded protein: CASRPSGSFYEQYF.

The chain links TRBV3-1 (or the pseudogene TRBV3-2) to TRBJ2-5; D is ambiguous. Deletions cut 2 bases from V and 2 bases from J, with 9 bases between. The CDR3 spans 14 residues. CDR1 is LGHDT, CDR2 YNNKEL, per germline (reference sequence). The CDR3 protein is CASSQFQAQETQYF. CDR3 nucleotide sequence: TGTGCCAGCAGCCAATTTCAAGCTCAAGAGACCCAGTACTTC.

The chain joins TRBV30 to TRBJ1-1, with D tentatively TRBD1 (5 bases). Germline V CDR1 and CDR2: GTSNPN, SVGIG (reference sequence). V lost 8 bases and J lost 1, with 11 bases in between. The length of the CDR3 is 12 residues. The CDR3 sequence: CAGGRENTEAFF. Here the CDR3 DNA reads TGTGCCGGGGGACGGGAGAACACTGAAGCTTTCTTT. The full variable domain, completed using reference TRBV30 and TRBJ1-1, is SQTIHQWPATLVQPVGSPLSLECTVEGTSNPNLYWYRQAAGRGLQLLFYSVGIGQISSEVPQNLSASRPQDRQFILSSKKLLLSDSGFYLCAGGRENTEAFFGQGTRLTVV.

The chain combines TRBV7-9 with TRBJ2-2, with 8 bases that match TRBD2. Germline CDR1 reads SEHNR; CDR2 reads FQNEAQ (reference sequence). The J segment lost 3 bases and the V segment lost 8 bases, leaving 8 bases of the junction unmatched. CDR3 size: 15 residues. In nucleotides, the CDR3 is TGTGCCAGCGAGCGTAGCGGGGAGTACACCGGGGAGCTGTTTTTT. It specifies CASERSGEYTGELFF.

The chain links TRBV6-5 to TRBJ2-1; D possibly corresponds to TRBD2 (6 bases). The germline V and J ends were trimmed by 6 bases and 4 bases, with 13 bases remaining between them. This CDR3 has 14 residues. Germline assignment: CDR1 MNHEY and CDR2 SVGAGI. The CDR3 loop is CASSRTSFYNEQFF. CDR3 coding DNA: TGTGCCAGCAGCCGTACTAGCTTTTACAATGAGCAGTTCTTC.

J is TRBJ2-1 and V is TRBV18; the D gene is possibly TRBD2 (6 bases). The CDR3 loop spans 14 amino acids. V lost 3 bases and J 5 bases, leaving 11 bases between the germline ends. Looked up from germline, CDR1 is KGHSH and CDR2 is LQKENI. The CDR3 reads CASSPPLANNEQFF. The CDR3 bases are TGTGCCAGCTCACCGCCACTAGCTAACAATGAGCAGTTCTTC.

Only a few counts were recorded for this clone. V is TRBV5-6 and J is TRBJ2-7; unclear D gene. CDR1 and CDR2 (germline): SGHDT, YYEEEE. The CDR3 consists of 14 residues. Trimming cost V 1 base and J 1 base, with 9 bases left between them. The DNA of the CDR3 is TGTGCCAGCAGCTTGCTCTCTCCGTCCTACGAGCAGTACTTC. The encoded protein is CASSLLSPSYEQYF.

The rearrangement joins TRBV20-1 to TRBJ2-1; 10 bases are a match to TRBD1. This CDR3 contains 14 residues. In germline, CDR1 is DFQATT, CDR2 SNEGSKA (reference sequence). The J segment lost 4 bases and the V segment lost 3 bases, leaving 3 bases of the junction unmatched. The CDR3 here is CSASRDRGYNEQFF. In DNA, the CDR3 is TGCAGTGCTAGTAGGGACAGGGGATACAATGAGCAGTTCTTC.

The chain recombines TRBV6-5 with TRBJ1-6; D is ambiguous. The CDR3 consists of 13 residues. Per germline, CDR1 MNHEY and CDR2 SVGAGI. V was pared by 6 bases and J by 4 bases, with 7 bases between. CDR3 bases: TGTGCCAGCAGCCCCCCATATAATTCACCCCTCCACTTT. Protein: CASSPPYNSPLHF.

The J gene is TRBJ2-3, the V gene TRBV13; a possible D gene is TRBD2 (5 bases). The germline V gene has CDR1 PRHDT and CDR2 FYEKMQ (reference sequence). This CDR3 spans 19 amino acids. V dropped 4 bases and J dropped 0 bases, with 23 bases sitting between them. The CDR3 DNA follows: TGTGCCAGCAGCTCCACCATAAACCCTCGGACTTCCAGCACAGATACGCAGTATTTT. It encodes CASSSTINPRTSSTDTQYF.

A single count supports this clone. The chain carries TRBV7-2 and TRBJ1-4, with D tentatively TRBD1 (6 bases). V was pared by 5 bases and J by 13 bases, with 14 bases between. CDR3 length equals 12 residues. Germline-derived CDR1 and CDR2 are SGHTA and FQGNSA. The CDR3 region is CASSVLSGVLFF. The CDR3 region has the DNA TGTGCCAGCAGCGTCCTGTCAGGGGTACTGTTTTTT.

The rearrangement links TRBV10-3 to TRBJ1-6; TRBD1 is a possible D gene (5 bases). CDR3 length equals 13 residues. Germline CDR1 is ENHRY and CDR2 is SYGVKD. V was pared by 11 bases and J by 5 bases, with 13 bases between. The CDR3 DNA reads as TGTGCCCATCAACCAGGGAATAATTCACCCCTCCACTTT. It yields the protein CAHQPGNNSPLHF.

This clone was recorded only once. V usage is TRBV19 and J usage is TRBJ2-2, with 9 positions matching TRBD1. CDR3 length: 14 residues. V gave up 3 bases and J gave up 6 bases; unmatched junction bases: 2. Germline V lookup: CDR1 LNHDA, CDR2 SQIVND (reference sequence). CDR3 region: CASSITGGSGELFF. CDR3 sequence (DNA): TGTGCCAGTAGTATCACAGGGGGCTCCGGGGAGCTGTTTTTT.

This chain uses TRBV19 with TRBJ1-6, with D tentatively TRBD1 (5 bases). V lost 0 bases to trimming and J lost 10 bases, with 10 bases between them. CDR3 length: 14 residues. Germline V gives CDR1 LNHDA, CDR2 SQIVND (reference sequence). The CDR3 loop reads CASSIEGTASPLHF. CDR3 sequence (DNA): TGTGCCAGTAGTATAGAGGGGACTGCATCACCCCTCCACTTT.

The genes are TRBV19 and TRBJ1-5; TRBD1 aligns across 7 bases. The germline V gene encodes CDR1 LNHDA and CDR2 SQIVND (reference sequence). The CDR3 has 15 residues. Germline trimming cut 5 bases from V and 3 bases from J; bases unmatched to any gene: 7. The CDR3 here is CASSSRDSPNQPQHF. In DNA, the CDR3 is TGTGCCAGTAGTTCGCGGGACAGTCCCAATCAGCCCCAGCATTTT.

The sample holds a few counts of this clone. This chain joins TRBV12-3 or TRBV12-4 and TRBJ1-5, with D unclear. This CDR3 region has 13 residues. The germline V and J ends were trimmed by 3 bases and 3 bases, with 6 bases remaining between them. CDR3 amino acids: CASSFRPNQPQHF. The DNA for the CDR3 is TGTGCCAGCAGTTTCAGGCCCAATCAGCCCCAGCATTTT.

The rearrangement links TRBV7-9 to TRBJ1-6, with D unresolved. From germline, CDR1 is SEHNR and CDR2 FQNEAQ (reference sequence). This CDR3 spans 11 amino acids. V was cut by 6 bases and J by 12 bases, with 9 bases left in between. Here the CDR3 reads CASSTALPLHF. The CDR3 DNA is TGTGCCAGCAGTACAGCATTACCCCTCCACTTT.

This chain connects TRBV11-2 to TRBJ2-7; TRBD1 is a possible D gene (5 bases). Trimming removed 0 bases from V and 5 bases from J, with 17 bases in between. Germline values: CDR1 SGHAT, CDR2 FQNNGV. The CDR3 sequence is 16 residues long. The CDR3 bases are TGTGCCAGCAGCTTAGATAGGCCAGGGTACTCGGACGAGCAGTACTTC. Its protein product is CASSLDRPGYSDEQYF.

J is TRBJ2-5 and V is TRBV10-1, with 12 bases identical to TRBD2. CDR1 is WNHNN, CDR2 SYGVQD, per germline (reference sequence). V was pared by 8 bases and J by 4 bases, with 8 bases of the junction left unmatched. The CDR3 is 15 residues long. The CDR3 loop is CASVPTSGSRETQYF. The CDR3 DNA sequence: TGCGCCAGCGTCCCGACTAGCGGGAGTAGAGAGACCCAGTACTTC.

The J gene is TRBJ2-2, the V gene TRBV5-5, with 7 bases that match TRBD2. The trim removed 3 bases at V and 4 bases at J, leaving 6 bases unmatched. The CDR3 loop spans 15 amino acids. Germline CDR1 and CDR2: SGHKS and YYEKEE (reference sequence). CDR3 amino acids: CASSSREASTGELFF. CDR3 DNA: TGTGCCAGCAGCTCTCGGGAGGCGAGCACCGGGGAGCTGTTTTTT.

This clone was counted a single time. The gene calls are TRBV28 and TRBJ2-1; no clear D gene. CDR1 is MDHEN and CDR2 is SYDVKM in the germline V gene. Trimming took 2 bases from V and 2 from J, leaving 7 bases between them. The CDR3 runs to 14 residues. CDR3 nucleotide sequence: TGTGCCAGCAGTTTAGGCGGTACCTACAATGAGCAGTTCTTC. It is translated as CASSLGGTYNEQFF.

The chain couples TRBV7-3 to TRBJ2-1; 7 nucleotides agree with TRBD2. Germline V gives CDR1 SGHTA, CDR2 FQGTGA. V trimming: 5 bases; J trimming: 3 bases; junction bases outside the gene matches: 7. The CDR3 is made up of 15 amino acids. The CDR3 protein is CASSATGTIYNEQFF. The CDR3 DNA follows: TGTGCCAGCAGCGCGACCGGGACTATCTACAATGAGCAGTTCTTC.

This chain joins TRBV6-5 and TRBJ1-4; D remains unclear. The ends were cut back, 3 bases at V and 8 bases at J, with 10 bases in the middle. CDR1 and CDR2 from the germline V gene are MNHEY and SVGAGI. This CDR3 comprises 13 residues. CDR3 nucleotide sequence: TGTGCCAGCAGTTATCGGGCGGGGGAAAAACTGTTTTTT. This gives the protein CASSYRAGEKLFF.